The present T cell receptor beta chain was sequenced within a study of identical twins. About this clonotype itself: As yet, its antigen is unknown.

Trimming left V 7 bases short and J 1 base short, with 10 bases between. Germline CDR1 and CDR2: DFQATT and SNEGSKA (reference sequence). The CDR3 spans 12 residues. TCRdb reanalysed the 5' RACE reads using MiXCR and keeps one entry per CDR3 protein. Here the sample spans 600,000 to 800,000 distinct CDR3 sequences, less than 25% being singletons. Whole-study results and caveats: The more abundant beta clonotypes in cord blood had fewer insertions, and memory repertoires did not show this.

The data also belong to a second study, concerning T cells expressing NK-cell markers. As reported in that work: Sorted CD3+CD56-NKG2C+, CD3+CD56+NKG2C+ and CD3+CD56+NKG2C- T cells supplied the TCR beta repertoires. Dominance of the CD3+CD56-NKG2C+ fraction by these clonotypes also held in a handful of donors.

Sequenced: PBMCs. The chain recombines TRBV20-1 with TRBJ2-5; possible D gene TRBD2, 6 bases. The sequence derives from a woman aged 18-35 years in good health. CDR3 coding DNA: TGCAGTGTTCAGGAGGGCCAAGAGACCCAGTACTTC. Residues: CSVQEGQETQYF.